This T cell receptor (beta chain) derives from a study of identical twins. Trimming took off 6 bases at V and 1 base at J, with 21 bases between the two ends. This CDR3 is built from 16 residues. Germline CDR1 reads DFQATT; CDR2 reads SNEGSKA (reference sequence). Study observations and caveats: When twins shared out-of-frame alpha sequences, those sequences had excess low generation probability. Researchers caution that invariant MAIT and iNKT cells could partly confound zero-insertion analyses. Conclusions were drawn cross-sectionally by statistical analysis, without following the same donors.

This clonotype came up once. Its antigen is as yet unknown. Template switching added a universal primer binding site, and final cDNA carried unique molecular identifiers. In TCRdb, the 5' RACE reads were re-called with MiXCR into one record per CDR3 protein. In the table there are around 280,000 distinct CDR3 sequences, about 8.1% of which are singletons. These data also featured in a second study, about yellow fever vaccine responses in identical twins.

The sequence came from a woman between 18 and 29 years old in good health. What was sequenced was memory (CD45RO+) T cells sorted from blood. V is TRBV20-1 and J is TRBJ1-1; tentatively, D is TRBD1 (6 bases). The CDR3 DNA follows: TGCAGTGCACAAAGGGGGGCAGGGAATGGGAACACTGAAGCTTTCTTT. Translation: CSAQRGAGNGNTEAFF.